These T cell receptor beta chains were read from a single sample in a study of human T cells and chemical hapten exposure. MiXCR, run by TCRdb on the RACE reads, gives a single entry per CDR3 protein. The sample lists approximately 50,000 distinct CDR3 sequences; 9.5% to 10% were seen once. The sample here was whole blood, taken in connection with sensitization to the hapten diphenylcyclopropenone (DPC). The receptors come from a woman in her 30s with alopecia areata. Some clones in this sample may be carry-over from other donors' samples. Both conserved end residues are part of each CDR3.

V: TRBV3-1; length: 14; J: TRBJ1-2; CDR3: CASSQERTTYGYTF
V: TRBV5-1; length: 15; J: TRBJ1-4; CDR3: CASSLVTATNEKLFF
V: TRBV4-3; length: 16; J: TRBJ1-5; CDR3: CASSQEAQLKSQPQHF
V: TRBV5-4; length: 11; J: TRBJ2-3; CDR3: CASGLPDTQYF
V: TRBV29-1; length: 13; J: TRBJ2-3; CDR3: CSVTGTLTDTQYF
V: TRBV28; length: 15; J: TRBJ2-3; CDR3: CASSFGQGGTDTQYF
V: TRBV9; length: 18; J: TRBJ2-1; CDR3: CASSPARRTSGVRNEQFF
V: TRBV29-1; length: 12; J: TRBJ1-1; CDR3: CSVGAGGTEAFF
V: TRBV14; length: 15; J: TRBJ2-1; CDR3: CASSPRQGWWNEQFF
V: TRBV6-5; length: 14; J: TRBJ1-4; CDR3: CASKIGTANEKLFF
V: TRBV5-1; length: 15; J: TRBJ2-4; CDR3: CASSPGGLAKNIQYF
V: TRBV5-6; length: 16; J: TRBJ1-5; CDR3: CASSLYRTGENQPQHF
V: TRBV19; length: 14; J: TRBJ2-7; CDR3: CASSFRDSPYEQYF
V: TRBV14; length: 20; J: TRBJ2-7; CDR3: CASSHPGGSGGALGSYEQYF
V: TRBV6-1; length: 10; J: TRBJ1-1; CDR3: CASMNTEAFF
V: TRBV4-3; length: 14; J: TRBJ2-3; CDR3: CASSQVLVGDTQYF
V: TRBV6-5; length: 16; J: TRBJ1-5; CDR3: CASSSGTGSRNQPQHF
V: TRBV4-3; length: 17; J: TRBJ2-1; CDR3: CASSQEALASSYNEQFF
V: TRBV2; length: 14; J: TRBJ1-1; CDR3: CASSQGTANTEAFF